The entry that follows covers one TCR beta chain sequence. The entry originates in a study of blood T cell repertoires in COVID-19. Looking at the study overall: Material from acute and convalescent COVID-19 was sourced from the United States, Italy and Spain. From T cells, B-cell-depleted T cells, or PBMCs came the material, which was cDNA or gDNA.

In the original workflow: Amplification with reference gene primers provided the estimates of nucleated cell counts. The repertoire was sequenced with immunoSEQ multiplex PCR; TCRdb's copy has only in-frame clones and lacks some. D and trimming were read from the DNA, whereas the V and J calls and clone size are those reported in that table. Of about 50,000 clones detected, roughly 84% appear once; the ten largest clones hold about 14%. V was shortened by 3 bases and J by 5 bases, with 5 bases between the two germline ends. The CDR3 runs to 11 residues. The sequence derives from a human donor in a cohort sampled during active COVID-19. This sequence joins TRBV12-3 or TRBV12-4 and TRBJ2-7; D ambiguous. The sequenced sample consisted of peripheral blood. CDR3 nucleotides: TGTGCCAGCAGTTTCCATCACGAGCAGTACTTC. Protein: CASSFHHEQYF.